This entry describes one TCR beta chain. Germline assignment: CDR1 MDHEN and CDR2 SYDVKM. V was clipped by 7 bases and J by 8 bases, with 17 bases between them. The CDR3 length is 13 residues. The data stem from a study of blood T cell repertoires in COVID-19. Across the study: PBMCs, B-cell-depleted T cells, or T cells were the source of the cDNA or gDNA that made up the material.

Produced via immunoSEQ multiplex PCR; TCRdb's table is partial and in-frame only. The sample lists 250,000 to 350,000 clones, about 87% occurring once. V and J are TRBV28 and TRBJ1-2; weak D call: TRBD1 (5 bases). The clonotype comes from a woman aged 50 to 60 who had recovered from COVID-19. The specimen was peripheral blood. The CDR3 bases are TGTGCCAGCACCCCTCTTGGGGGGACGGGCTACACCTTC. This gives the protein CASTPLGGTGYTF.